One and the same sample provided the 5 T cell receptor beta chains below, sequenced in a study of CD8+ T cells in alopecia areata (dated by TCRdb to 2016 to 2019). What this sample's time point label stands for: baseline before oral tofacitinib. The library was generated by the immunoSEQ multiplex PCR assay. To provide template for TCR sequencing, every sample had RNA extracted and reverse transcribed into cDNA. The table was pulled from immuneACCESS by TCRdb, which kept in-frame rearrangements only. Such tables lose some clones; where checked, under half of the loss comes from unresolved V genes, and the rest has no known cause. In this sample the table shows about 130,000 clones, roughly 64% of which occur a single time. The top ten constitute under 8% of the sample. This specimen was CD4+ T cells sorted from blood, taken at week 0. Receptor source: a human donor with alopecia areata.

The chain uses TRBV15 and TRBJ2-7, with D possibly TRBD1 on 6 matching bases. The CDR3 length is 15 residues. CDR1 LNHNV and CDR2 YYDKDF come from the germline V gene (reference sequence). V lost 6 bases, J lost 2 bases, and 17 bases lay in between. The CDR3, as DNA: TGTGCCACCAGTCGTGCGAGGGACACCGCCTACGAGCAGTACTTC. This encodes CATSRARDTAYEQYF.

Note on this clone: In the same sample, other DNA sequences code for this CDR3. V usage is TRBV5-6 and J usage is TRBJ2-5, with D maybe TRBD2 (6 bases). The V end was cut by 4 bases, the J end by 5 bases, with 9 bases between. This CDR3 is built from 12 residues. Germline V gene lookup returns CDR1 SGHDT and CDR2 YYEEEE. CDR3 in amino acids: CASSRRGETQYF. For the CDR3, the DNA is TGTGCCAGCAGCAGACGGGGGGAGACCCAGTACTTC. Based on the CDR3 plus reference TRBV5-6 and TRBJ2-5, the full variable domain is DAGVTQSPTHLIKTRGQQVTLRCSPKSGHDTVSWYQQALGQGPQFIFQYYEEEERQRGNFPDRFSGHQFPNYSSELNVNALLLGDSALYLCASSRRGETQYFGPGTRLLVL.

V and J are TRBV6-6 and TRBJ2-5, with a tentative D call TRBD2 (5 bases). This CDR3 spans 12 amino acids. The germline V gene has CDR1 MNHNY and CDR2 SVGAGI (reference sequence). V was pared by 9 bases and J by 0 bases, with 8 bases between. The CDR3 is CASYGNQETQYF. The CDR3 DNA reads TGTGCCAGTTACGGGAACCAAGAGACCCAGTACTTC.

This clone was recorded only once. V is TRBV6-5 and J is TRBJ1-2, with D perhaps TRBD1 (5 bases). CDR1 is MNHEY and CDR2 is SVGAGI in the germline V gene. This CDR3 spans 13 amino acids. Trimming pared 6 bases from V and 2 bases from J, leaving 10 bases between. The CDR3 DNA sequence: TGTGCCAGCAGCTTGACAGCCAACTATGGCTACACCTTC. This translates into CASSLTANYGYTF.

This chain links TRBV6-5 with TRBJ2-7; maybe TRBD2 (7 bases). The germline gives CDR1 MNHEY, CDR2 SVGAGI. The CDR3 sequence is 16 residues long. The V gene lost 0 bases and the J gene lost 2 bases, with 14 bases spanning the gap. For the CDR3, the DNA is TGTGCCAGCAGTTACTCAGGCGGGGGCCTCCCCTACGAGCAGTACTTC. Protein sequence: CASSYSGGGLPYEQYF.